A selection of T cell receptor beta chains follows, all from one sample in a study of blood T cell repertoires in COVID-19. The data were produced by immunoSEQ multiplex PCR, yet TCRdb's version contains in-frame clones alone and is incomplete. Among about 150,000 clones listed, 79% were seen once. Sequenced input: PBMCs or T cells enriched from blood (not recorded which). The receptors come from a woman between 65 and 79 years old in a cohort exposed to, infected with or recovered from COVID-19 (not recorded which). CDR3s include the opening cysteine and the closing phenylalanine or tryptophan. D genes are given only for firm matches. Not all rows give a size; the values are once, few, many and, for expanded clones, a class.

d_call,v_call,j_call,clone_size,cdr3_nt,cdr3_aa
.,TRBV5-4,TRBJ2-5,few,TGTGCCAGCAGCTTCGTGCAAGAGACCCAGTACTTC,CASSFVQETQYF
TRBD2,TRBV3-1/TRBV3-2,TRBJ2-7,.,TGTGCCAGCAGCCAAGAGGTAGCGGGGGACACGTCCCCGCCCTACGAGCAGTACTTC,CASSQEVAGDTSPPYEQYF
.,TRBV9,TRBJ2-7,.,TGTGCCAGCAGCGTAAGCAGCGGGTATAACGAGCAGTACTTC,CASSVSSGYNEQYF
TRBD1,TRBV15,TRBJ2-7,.,TGTGCCACCAGCACCCGGAGCGGTGCAGGGGGAGACGAGCAGTACTTC,CATSTRSGAGGDEQYF
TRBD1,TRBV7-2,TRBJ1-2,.,TGTGCCAGCAGCCCCCTGGGACAGGGCGGTGGCTACACCTTC,CASSPLGQGGGYTF
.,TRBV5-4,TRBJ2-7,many,TGTGCCAGCAGCTTCGGGCAGTACTTC,CASSFGQYF
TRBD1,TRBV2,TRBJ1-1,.,TGTGCCAGCAGTCCGACAGGGGGTAAAGCTTTCTTT,CASSPTGGKAFF
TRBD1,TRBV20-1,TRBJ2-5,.,TGCAGTGCTGACAGGGAGGAGACCCAGTACTTC,CSADREETQYF
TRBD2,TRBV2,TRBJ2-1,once,TGTGCCAGCAGTGATTCATTAGCGGGACTAAATGAGCAGTTCTTC,CASSDSLAGLNEQFF
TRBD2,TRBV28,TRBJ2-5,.,TGTGCCAGCAGGCCGGGACTAGCGGGCCTCACCCAGTACTTC,CASRPGLAGLTQYF
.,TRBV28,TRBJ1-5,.,TGTGCCAGCAGTGTTCGAGGGAATCAGCCCCAGCATTTT,CASSVRGNQPQHF
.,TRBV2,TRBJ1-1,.,TGTGCCAGCAGTGCGTCAGAGAACACTGAAGCTTTCTTT,CASSASENTEAFF
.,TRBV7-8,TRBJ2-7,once,TGTGCCAGCAGCTTAGAGCAGGGCGTCTCCTACGAGCAGTACTTC,CASSLEQGVSYEQYF
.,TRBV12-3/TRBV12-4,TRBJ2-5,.,TGTGCCAGCAGTTTTGGGGCTCGGCAGACCCAGTACTTC,CASSFGARQTQYF
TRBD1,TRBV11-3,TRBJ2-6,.,TGTGCCAGCAGCTTACAGGGACAGGCTACTGGGGCCAACGTCCTGACTTTC,CASSLQGQATGANVLTF
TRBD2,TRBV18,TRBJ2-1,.,TGTGCCAGCTCACTGGGAGCGGGAGCCCTTAATGAGCAGTTCTTC,CASSLGAGALNEQFF
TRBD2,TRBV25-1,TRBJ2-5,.,TGTGCCAGCAGTCCGGGAGGGCTAGAGACCCAGTACTTC,CASSPGGLETQYF
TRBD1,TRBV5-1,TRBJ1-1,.,TGCGCCAGCAGACTCACGACCGGGACAGGTACTCCCGAAGCTTTCTTT,CASRLTTGTGTPEAFF
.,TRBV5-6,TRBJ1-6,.,TGTGCCAGCAGGTCCGGGACTTGGAATTCACCCCTCCACTTT,CASRSGTWNSPLHF
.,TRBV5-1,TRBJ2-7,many,TGCGCCAGCAGCCCGGGGGACCAGGGTGGCGGGTGGAACGAGCAGTACTTC,CASSPGDQGGGWNEQYF
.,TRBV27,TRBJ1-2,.,TGTGCCAGCAGTTTTTTGCCCTTACTCGATCTCTATGGCTACACCTTC,CASSFLPLLDLYGYTF
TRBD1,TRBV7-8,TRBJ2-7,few,TGTGCCAGCAGCCCCGGACAGGGAGCCTACGAGCAGTACTTC,CASSPGQGAYEQYF
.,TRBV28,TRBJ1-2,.,TGTGGGTCCCTAGCTAACTATGGCTACACCTTC,CGSLANYGYTF
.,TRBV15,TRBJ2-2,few,TGTGCCACCAGAAGCATCCGCGCAGGGAACACCGGGGAGCTGTTTTTT,CATRSIRAGNTGELFF
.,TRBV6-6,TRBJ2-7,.,TGTGCCAGCAGCCCCCGGGACACTTACGAGCAGTACTTC,CASSPRDTYEQYF
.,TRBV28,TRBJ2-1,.,TGTGCCAGCACCTCTAACAATGAGCAGTTCTTC,CASTSNNEQFF
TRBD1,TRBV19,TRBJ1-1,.,TGTGCCAGTAGCCGGGGACAGGGGGCGGGGTTGAACACTGAAGCTTTCTTT,CASSRGQGAGLNTEAFF
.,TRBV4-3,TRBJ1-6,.,TGCGCCAGCAGCCAAGATCCTCACAGACCGAATTCACCCCTCCACTTT,CASSQDPHRPNSPLHF
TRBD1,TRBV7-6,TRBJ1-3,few,TGTGCCAGCAGTAGACAGGGGGGGGACACCATATATTTT,CASSRQGGDTIYF
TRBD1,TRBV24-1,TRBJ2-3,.,TGTGCCACCAGTGACTCGACAGGGGCCGTCATTACAGATACGCAGTATTTT,CATSDSTGAVITDTQYF
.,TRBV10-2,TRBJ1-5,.,TGCGCCAGCAGTGGGGGCTTGGGTCAGCCCCAGCATTTT,CASSGGLGQPQHF
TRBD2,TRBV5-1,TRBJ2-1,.,TGCGCCAGCAGCTTGTTTACGGGAGGATCCTACAATGAGCAGTTCTTC,CASSLFTGGSYNEQFF
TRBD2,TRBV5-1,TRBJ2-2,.,TGCGCCAGCAGCCCACGGACTAGCGGGACCGGGGAGCTGTTTTTT,CASSPRTSGTGELFF
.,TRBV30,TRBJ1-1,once,TGTGCCTGGAGTGTACAGACCGTCACTGAAGCTTTCTTT,CAWSVQTVTEAFF
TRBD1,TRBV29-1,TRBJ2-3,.,TGCAGCGTTGAGGACGACAGGGGGTACACAGATACGCAGTATTTT,CSVEDDRGYTDTQYF
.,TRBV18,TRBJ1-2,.,TGTGCCAGCTCACCATACCCCCAGACTAACTATGGCTACACCTTC,CASSPYPQTNYGYTF
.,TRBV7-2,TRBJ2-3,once,TGTGCCAGCAGCTTAGGGTTAGCCCCAGATACGCAGTATTTT,CASSLGLAPDTQYF
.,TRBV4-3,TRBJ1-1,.,TGCGCCAGCAGCCAAGTGGCCAGGGCGAACACTGAAGCTTTCTTT,CASSQVARANTEAFF
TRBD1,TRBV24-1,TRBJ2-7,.,TGTGCCACCAGTGATTTGCCCGGGACAGGAAGGGAGCAGTACTTC,CATSDLPGTGREQYF
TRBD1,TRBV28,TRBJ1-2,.,TGTGCCAGCAGTTCAGGATCGGACAGGATTAATGGCTACACCTTC,CASSSGSDRINGYTF
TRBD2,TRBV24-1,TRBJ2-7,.,TGTGCCACCAGTGAGGGCGGGACTAGCGGGAGCTACGAGCAGTACTTC,CATSEGGTSGSYEQYF
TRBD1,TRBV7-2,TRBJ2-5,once,TGTGCCAGCAGCTTCGACAGGGTCCAAGAGACCCAGTACTTC,CASSFDRVQETQYF
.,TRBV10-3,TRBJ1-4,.,TGTGCCATCAGTGACCCCGCGGGAGGGGGAGGTGAAAAACTGTTTTTT,CAISDPAGGGGEKLFF
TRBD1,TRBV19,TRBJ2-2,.,TGTGCCAGTAGTGCCAGGACAGGAAAACCCTCCGGGGAGCTGTTTTTT,CASSARTGKPSGELFF
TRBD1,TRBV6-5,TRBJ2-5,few,TGTGCCAGCAGCCGGGACAGGGTGGAGACCCAGTACTTC,CASSRDRVETQYF
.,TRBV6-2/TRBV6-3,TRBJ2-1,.,TGTGCCAGCAGTTACAGGGGGGGTTACAATGAGCAGTTCTTC,CASSYRGGYNEQFF
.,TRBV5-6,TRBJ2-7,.,TGTGCCAGCAGCTTCGGGCAGGGAAGCCCTCAGTACTTC,CASSFGQGSPQYF
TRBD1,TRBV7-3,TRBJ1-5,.,TGTGCCAGCAGCTTACGAGACAGGGCTCAGCCCCAGCATTTT,CASSLRDRAQPQHF
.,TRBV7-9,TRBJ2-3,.,TGTGCCAGCAGCTTAGCCGGCGGGGATACGCAGTATTTT,CASSLAGGDTQYF
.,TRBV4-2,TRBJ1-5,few,TGTGCCAGCAGCCAAGTGCCGGACAGCGAACATCAGCCCCAGCATTTT,CASSQVPDSEHQPQHF
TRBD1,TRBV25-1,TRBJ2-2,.,TGTGCCACCTCCGCGGTGCGGACAGGGTCCAGTAACACCGGGGAGCTGTTTTTT,CATSAVRTGSSNTGELFF
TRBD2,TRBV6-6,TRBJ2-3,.,TGTGCCAGCACTCTGTCGGGGCGGGGGAGCACAGATACGCAGTATTTT,CASTLSGRGSTDTQYF
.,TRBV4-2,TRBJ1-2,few,TGTGCCAGCAGCCAAGATCGGTTTTCCCTAATATATGGCTACACCTTC,CASSQDRFSLIYGYTF